Each of the 2 T cell receptor beta chains below was sequenced from the same sample in a study of identical twins. One entry per CDR3 protein, called by TCRdb with MiXCR from the 5' RACE reads. The sample carries 450,000 to 650,000 distinct CDR3 sequences, around 9.6% recorded once. These data also formed part of another study, on yellow fever vaccine responses in identical twins.

Sample: PBMCs. The receptors come from a woman between 18 and 29 years old in good health.

The table lists this clonotype with many counts. The gene calls are TRBV4-3 and TRBJ2-1; D ambiguous. Trimming left V 0 bases short and J 4 bases short, with 4 bases between. CDR1 is LGHNA, CDR2 YSLEER, per germline. The CDR3 is 13 amino acids. CDR3 nucleotide sequence: TGCGCCAGCAGCCAAGATACGTACAATGAGCAGTTCTTC. Its translation is CASSQDTYNEQFF.

This clonotype has ten or more counts. The rearrangement joins TRBV12-3 or TRBV12-4 to TRBJ1-4; 10 bases align to TRBD1. This CDR3 has 16 residues. After removal of 6 bases from V and 3 bases from J, the junction contained 7 bases not matched to a gene. CDR3 amino acids: CASRQDRGDSNEKLFF. The CDR3 DNA is TGTGCCAGCAGACAGGACAGGGGGGACTCTAATGAAAAACTGTTTTTT.